This T cell receptor (beta chain) derives from a study of blood T cell repertoires in COVID-19. The CDR3 runs to 12 residues. Profiled with immunoSEQ multiplex PCR; TCRdb holds only in-frame clones, not every one. The sample lists about 170,000 clones, around four fifths occurring once. V gene TRBV12-3 or TRBV12-4 combines with J gene TRBJ2-5; 7 bases line up with TRBD2. The sequenced sample consisted of peripheral blood. This TCR was sampled from an elderly woman with COVID-19, enrolled during active disease. This chain's CDR3 is CASGMGGETQYF. Written as DNA, the CDR3 is TGTGCAAGCGGGATGGGGGGAGAGACCCAGTACTTC.